A selection of T cell receptor beta chains follows, all from one sample in a study of OX40 agonist ivuxolimab in advanced cancers. TCRdb's table, derived via immunoSEQ multiplex PCR, lists solely in-frame clones and lacks some. The table shows some 130,000 clones, with around 91% occurring only once. The material sequenced was CD4+ or CD8+ T cells sorted from blood, taken in a trial of the OX40 agonist ivuxolimab. The receptor set was obtained from an adult with an advanced solid tumor such as melanoma, head and neck, liver or kidney cancer. Each CDR3 is given with its conserved first and last residue. A D gene is named only where the DNA matches it firmly. Only some rows state a clone size, as once, few, many or a class for expanded clones.

TRBV19	TRBD1	TRBJ1-2	NA	CASRTTGDYGYTF	TGTGCCAGTAGAACGACAGGGGACTATGGCTACACCTTC
TRBV7-2	NA	TRBJ2-5	once	CASSSQGTQYF	TGTGCCAGCAGCTCCCAGGGTACCCAGTACTTC
TRBV7-9	TRBD1	TRBJ2-5	NA	CASSLGLTGETQYF	TGTGCCAGCAGCTTGGGGCTGACAGGGGAGACCCAGTACTTC
TRBV4-3	NA	TRBJ2-5	few	CASSQDSRVETQYF	TGCGCCAGCAGCCAAGACTCCAGGGTGGAGACCCAGTACTTC
TRBV15	NA	TRBJ2-7	few	CATSRDTGRDEQYF	TGTGCCACCAGCAGAGATACAGGTCGGGACGAGCAGTACTTC
TRBV7-9	NA	TRBJ2-2	NA	CASSLSTGAGELFF	TGTGCCAGCAGCTTATCGACAGGCGCTGGGGAGCTGTTTTTT
TRBV30	NA	TRBJ2-2	NA	CAWRGGANTGELFF	TGTGCCTGGCGTGGGGGGGCCAACACCGGGGAGCTGTTTTTT
TRBV28	TRBD1	TRBJ1-1	NA	CASSIQGADEAFF	TGTGCCAGCAGCATACAGGGGGCGGATGAAGCTTTCTTT
TRBV30	TRBD1	TRBJ1-6	NA	CAWSVPDRGDSPLHF	TGTGCCTGGAGTGTACCGGACAGGGGTGATTCACCCCTCCACTTT
TRBV6-6	NA	TRBJ1-1	NA	CASTPRGRGGTEAFF	TGTGCCAGCACCCCTCGCGGACGGGGAGGCACTGAAGCTTTCTTT
TRBV30	TRBD1	TRBJ2-7	NA	CAWSYAGQGARNEQYF	TGTGCCTGGAGTTACGCGGGACAGGGGGCGCGAAACGAGCAGTACTTC
TRBV30	NA	TRBJ2-1	NA	CAWSGPLQQFF	TGTGCCTGGAGTGGCCCCCTACAGCAGTTCTTC
TRBV25-1	NA	TRBJ2-7	NA	CASSEPVSYEQYF	TGTGCCAGCAGTGAGCCAGTCTCCTACGAGCAGTACTTC
TRBV28	NA	TRBJ2-5	NA	CASSLGRQETQYF	TGTGCCAGCAGTTTGGGGCGCCAAGAGACCCAGTACTTC
TRBV7-2	NA	TRBJ2-7	NA	CASSLEVDRTYEQYF	TGTGCCAGCAGCTTAGAAGTGGACAGAACCTACGAGCAGTACTTC
TRBV6-4	TRBD1	TRBJ2-2	NA	CASSDPSDRVNTGELFF	TGTGCCAGCAGTGACCCATCTGACAGGGTAAACACCGGGGAGCTGTTTTTT
TRBV7-2	NA	TRBJ2-1	NA	CASSLAVYNEQFF	TGTGCCAGCAGCTTAGCCGTGTACAATGAGCAGTTCTTC
TRBV19	NA	TRBJ1-5	NA	CASKIDSINQPQHF	TGTGCCAGTAAAATCGACAGCATTAATCAACCCCAGCATTTT
TRBV7-2	NA	TRBJ1-5	NA	CASSLRGYSNQPQHF	TGTGCCAGCAGCTTAAGGGGTTACTCCAATCAGCCCCAGCATTTT
TRBV6-6	NA	TRBJ1-5	NA	CASSYKGNQPQHF	TGTGCCAGCAGTTACAAGGGTAATCAGCCCCAGCATTTT
TRBV6-5	NA	TRBJ1-6	NA	CASFPGHFNSPLHF	TGTGCCAGCTTCCCGGGACACTTCAATTCACCCCTCCACTTT
TRBV7-2	TRBD1	TRBJ2-5	NA	CASSLVGQGMRETQYF	TGTGCCAGCAGCTTAGTAGGACAGGGTATGAGAGAGACCCAGTACTTC
TRBV30	NA	TRBJ2-1	NA	CAWRSAKSSYNEQFF	TGTGCCTGGAGATCCGCAAAGAGCTCCTACAATGAGCAGTTCTTC
TRBV18	TRBD1	TRBJ1-4	NA	CASSPRGGRANEKLFF	TGTGCCAGCTCACCACGAGGGGGCAGAGCTAATGAAAAACTGTTTTTT
TRBV25-1	NA	TRBJ1-1	NA	CASSMGNTEAFF	TGTGCCAGCAGTATGGGGAACACTGAAGCTTTCTTT
TRBV6-6	TRBD2	TRBJ2-3	NA	CASSFRRGGQEDTQYF	TGTGCCAGCAGTTTTCGCCGGGGGGGGCAGGAAGATACGCAGTATTTT
TRBV28	TRBD1	TRBJ2-7	NA	CASSLYGQGENEQYF	TGTGCCAGCAGTTTATATGGACAGGGTGAAAACGAGCAGTACTTC
TRBV2	NA	TRBJ1-2	once	CASSEAGTPNYGYTF	TGTGCCAGCAGTGAAGCGGGTACACCTAACTATGGCTACACCTTC
TRBV30	TRBD1	TRBJ1-5	NA	CAWRPGQGGQPQHF	TGTGCCTGGAGACCGGGACAGGGAGGACAGCCCCAGCATTTT